Below, one T cell receptor (beta chain) is given with its context. Its antigen is not known. At one of its ends the junction is not consistent with the germline gene, which may arise from a read error. The study drew its donors from healthy HIV-negative adults without recent acute infections or vaccinations. Assay: immunoSEQ multiplex PCR; the TCRdb copy retains only in-frame clones and omits some. Found here are roughly 720,000 clones, about 90% of them singletons; the top ten hold 30% to 35%. This specimen belongs to a study of shared clonotypes between healthy human individuals. Looking at the study overall: The study used three CD4 naive, three CD4 memory, two CD8 naive and one CD8 memory plate per donor.

CDR1 MNHEY and CDR2 SMNVEV come from the germline V gene (reference sequence). This CDR3 is 13 amino acids long. Study-wide results and caveats: Generation of non-shared clonotypes was less probable than generation of clonotypes shared by all four donors.

The V call is TRBV27, the J call TRBJ2-2; TRBD1 matches 9 bases. The TCR sequence derives from a man between 18 and 29 years old in good health. Some clones in this sample may be carry-over from other donors' samples. Material for sequencing was memory CD8+ T cells from PBMCs. As to subset: CD45RO+ cells pooled with CCR7-negative TemRA cells. The CDR3 nucleotides read TGTGCCAGCGGGACAGGGAACACCGGGGAGCTGCTTTTT. The encoded protein is CASGTGNTGELLF.